The T cell receptor beta chain under discussion was sequenced for a study of blood T cell repertoires in COVID-19. This study enrolled people aged roughly 18 to 89 from approximately 25 US geographic areas. Participants' reported clinical history set cohort assignment. This CDR3 is 15 amino acids long. Per the germline V gene, CDR1 is SGHDT and CDR2 is YYEEEE. Trimming removed 2 bases from V and 9 bases from J, with 18 bases in between. Authors' analysis steps: Reference gene primers were amplified, and this amplification served to estimate nucleated cell counts. Only in-frame clones appear in the TCRdb table, and some are missing; sequencing was by immunoSEQ multiplex PCR. From that table come the V and J calls and clone size; the DNA was used to work out D and trimming. Here the sample spans under 200,000 clones, about four fifths being singletons.

The genes are TRBV5-6 and TRBJ1-3; weak D call: TRBD1 (6 bases). The sample consisted of PBMCs or T cells enriched from blood (not recorded which). The origin of this receptor is a woman in her fifties or sixties who had recovered from COVID-19. CDR3: CASSFGGRGATTIYF. The CDR3 DNA reads TGTGCCAGCAGCTTTGGGGGCAGGGGAGCAACCACCATATATTTT.